This is a list of T cell receptor beta chains from one sample in a study of blood T cell repertoires in COVID-19. Libraries were prepared by immunoSEQ multiplex PCR; TCRdb keeps only in-frame clonotypes and omits some of them. The sample holds approximately 89,000 clones; 75% to 80% are singletons and the top ten take less than 7%. Sequenced input: peripheral blood. Receptors were obtained from a man aged 70 or older with COVID-19, enrolled during active disease. The CDR3 runs from the conserved cysteine through the conserved F or W. The D gene is left open where the match is weak. Rows give clone size only sometimes, using once, few, many, or a class for an expanded clone.

clone size	J gene	V gene	D gene	CDR3 DNA	CDR3 protein
.	TRBJ2-1	TRBV5-1	TRBD1	TGCGCCAGCGGGGAAGGACAGGGGACCAAATATCAGTTCTTC	CASGEGQGTKYQFF
.	TRBJ2-5	TRBV7-2	TRBD1	TGTGCCAGCAGCTCCAACTTCCAGGGGGACCAGTACTTC	CASSSNFQGDQYF
.	TRBJ1-1	TRBV7-9	TRBD1	TGTGCCAGCAGCTTAATTGGGACAGGGGTGAACACTGAAGCTTTCTTT	CASSLIGTGVNTEAFF
.	TRBJ1-1	TRBV7-2	.	TGTGCCAGCAGCTACGGTATGAACACTGAAGCTTTCTTT	CASSYGMNTEAFF
.	TRBJ1-2	TRBV6-5	TRBD1	TGTGCCAGCATCGGGACAGGGTCCATCTATGGCTACACCTTC	CASIGTGSIYGYTF
.	TRBJ2-2	TRBV11-3	TRBD2	TGTGCCAGCCATCGCGGGGGGAACACCGGGGAGCTGTTTTTT	CASHRGGNTGELFF
.	TRBJ1-2	TRBV4-2	.	TGTGCCAGCAGCCAAGATATTTCCAGCTATGGCTACACCTTC	CASSQDISSYGYTF
.	TRBJ1-3	TRBV7-9	TRBD1	TGTGCCAGCATCCGAGGGGGCTCTGGTGGAAACACCATATATTTT	CASIRGGSGGNTIYF
.	TRBJ2-1	TRBV6-5	.	TGTGCCAGCAGTTTTAGGACTACCCACTCCTACAATGAGCAGTTCTTC	CASSFRTTHSYNEQFF
.	TRBJ2-1	TRBV2	.	TGTGCCAGCAGTGAAGCGCGGGGCAATGAGCAGTTCTTC	CASSEARGNEQFF
.	TRBJ2-1	TRBV19	TRBD2	TGTGCCAGTCGCGTGGCTAGCGGGAGGAACAATGAGCAGTTCTTC	CASRVASGRNNEQFF
.	TRBJ2-1	TRBV9	TRBD2	TGTGCCAGCAGCGGACTAGCGGGAGTGCGGTTCTTC	CASSGLAGVRFF
.	TRBJ1-6	TRBV6-5	.	TGTGCCAGCAGTTACGGGGCCGGGAGCCTCAATTCACCCCTCCACTTT	CASSYGAGSLNSPLHF
once	TRBJ2-4	TRBV20-1	.	TGCAGTGCTAGTCAGGGCATTAAGGGGAACATTCAGTACTTC	CSASQGIKGNIQYF
.	TRBJ1-5	TRBV6-6	.	TGTGCCAGCAGCACGACAGTATATAGCAATCAGCCCCAGCATTTT	CASSTTVYSNQPQHF
.	TRBJ1-3	TRBV19	.	TGTGCCAGTATTGAGCTCTCTGGAAACACCATATATTTT	CASIELSGNTIYF
few	TRBJ1-3	TRBV9	.	TGTGCCAGCAGCGTAGACTCGGGGAGGGGCATGACTTTT	CASSVDSGRGMTF
.	TRBJ2-5	TRBV5-4	.	TGTGCCAGCAGCCCTACCGCGGGTTTAAAAGAGACCCAGTACTTC	CASSPTAGLKETQYF
.	TRBJ1-6	TRBV6-5	.	TGTGCACTCAAAGGGGAGGGAAGATCACCCCTCCACTTT	CALKGEGRSPLHF
.	TRBJ2-1	TRBV6-1	.	TGTGCCAGCAGTGAAGGACAACAAAGGTACAATGAGCAGTTCTTC	CASSEGQQRYNEQFF
.	TRBJ1-6	TRBV28	.	TGTGCCAGCAGTTTGAGTCTTTCACCCCTCCACTTT	CASSLSLSPLHF
.	TRBJ2-3	TRBV10-3	TRBD1	TGTGCCATCAAAGCCACAGAGGGACAGGGGACAGATACGCAGTATTTT	CAIKATEGQGTDTQYF
.	TRBJ1-1	TRBV11-3	TRBD1	TGTGCCAGCAGCCATACAGGGGGGACTGAAGCTTTCTTT	CASSHTGGTEAFF
.	TRBJ1-3	TRBV28	.	TGTGCCAGCAGTTTACCAGGGGACTCTGGAAACACCATATATTTT	CASSLPGDSGNTIYF
.	TRBJ2-3	TRBV5-1	TRBD1	TGCGCCAGCAGCTTGGGACAGGGCCCACAAGATACGCAGTATTTT	CASSLGQGPQDTQYF
.	TRBJ2-7	TRBV5-1	TRBD1	TGCGCCAGCAGCACCGACAGGGTTACGGACGAGCAGTACTTC	CASSTDRVTDEQYF
medium-sized	TRBJ1-2	TRBV3-1/TRBV3-2	TRBD1	TGTGCCAGCAGCCAAGATTACAGGGGAGTGAATGGCTACACCTTC	CASSQDYRGVNGYTF
.	TRBJ2-2	TRBV27	TRBD1	TGTGCCAGCAGTTCCAGGGGGCGTGTGAACACCGGGGAGCTGTTTTTT	CASSSRGRVNTGELFF
.	TRBJ2-3	TRBV7-6	TRBD2	TGTGCCAGCAGCTTAGATAGTGGACTAGCGGGAGATACGCAGTATTTT	CASSLDSGLAGDTQYF
.	TRBJ1-2	TRBV4-2	.	TGTGCCAGCAGCCAAGCGGGGGGAACGGTGAGCTATGGCTACACCTTC	CASSQAGGTVSYGYTF
.	TRBJ2-7	TRBV7-2	TRBD2	TGTGCCAGCAGCTTAGTATCTAGCGGGGGGGTTGAGCAGTACTTC	CASSLVSSGGVEQYF
.	TRBJ2-7	TRBV12-3/TRBV12-4	TRBD1	TGTGCCAGCAGTCAGACAGGGGGTGAGCAGTACTTC	CASSQTGGEQYF
once	TRBJ1-2	TRBV2	.	TGTGCCAGCAGTGAGGTGACAAGAGATGGCTACACCTTC	CASSEVTRDGYTF
.	TRBJ2-5	TRBV7-2	.	TGTGCCAGCAGCACCGTCGGGGGGCGGGGGCGAGAGACCCAGTACTTC	CASSTVGGRGRETQYF
.	TRBJ2-4	TRBV28	TRBD1	TGTGCCAGCAGTAAGACAGGGTCGGACATTCAGTACTTC	CASSKTGSDIQYF
.	TRBJ2-7	TRBV13	TRBD1	TGTGCCAGCAGCCGCTCGACAGGGACCTACGAGCAGTACTTC	CASSRSTGTYEQYF
.	TRBJ1-6	TRBV13	TRBD1	TGTGCCAGCAGCTTAGGCCGGGGACAGGGTAATTCACCCCTCCACTTT	CASSLGRGQGNSPLHF
.	TRBJ2-1	TRBV7-2	.	TGTGCCAGCAGCAGGATCCCGAGAGGTGCTGAGCAGTTCTTC	CASSRIPRGAEQFF
.	TRBJ2-7	TRBV11-2	TRBD2	TGTGCCAGCAGCTCAATAGCGGGATATCCCTACGAGCAGTACTTC	CASSSIAGYPYEQYF
.	TRBJ1-2	TRBV25-1	TRBD1	TGTGCCAGCAGTGCCGCCGGACAGGACGGCGGTGGCTACACCTTC	CASSAAGQDGGGYTF
few	TRBJ2-7	TRBV5-4	TRBD1	TGTGCCAGCAGCCCGCCCCAGGGGGCAATCAGCGAGCAGTACTTC	CASSPPQGAISEQYF
.	TRBJ1-2	TRBV30	.	TGTGCCTGGAGTGCCGGGGGGACTAGGTATGGCTACACCTTC	CAWSAGGTRYGYTF